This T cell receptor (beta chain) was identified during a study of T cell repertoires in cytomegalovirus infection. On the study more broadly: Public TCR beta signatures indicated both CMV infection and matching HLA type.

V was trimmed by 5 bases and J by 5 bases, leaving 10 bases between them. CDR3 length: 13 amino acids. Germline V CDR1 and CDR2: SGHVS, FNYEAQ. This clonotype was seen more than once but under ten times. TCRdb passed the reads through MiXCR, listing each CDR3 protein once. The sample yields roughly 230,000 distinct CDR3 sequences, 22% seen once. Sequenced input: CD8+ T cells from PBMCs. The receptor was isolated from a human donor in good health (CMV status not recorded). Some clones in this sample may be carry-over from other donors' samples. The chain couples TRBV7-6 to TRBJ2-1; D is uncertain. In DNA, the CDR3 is TGTGCCAGCAGCCCCAAAACGAACAATGAGCAGTTCTTC. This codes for CASSPKTNNEQFF.